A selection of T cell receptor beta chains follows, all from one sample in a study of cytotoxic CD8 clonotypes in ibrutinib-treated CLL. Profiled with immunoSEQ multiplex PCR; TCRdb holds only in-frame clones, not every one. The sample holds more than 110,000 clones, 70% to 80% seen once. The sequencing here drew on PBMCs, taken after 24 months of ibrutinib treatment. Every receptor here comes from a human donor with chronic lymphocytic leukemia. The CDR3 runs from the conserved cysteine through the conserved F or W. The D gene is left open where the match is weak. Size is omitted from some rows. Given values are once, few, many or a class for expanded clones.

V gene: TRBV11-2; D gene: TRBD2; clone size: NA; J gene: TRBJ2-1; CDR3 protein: CASSFLAGGVVNEQFF; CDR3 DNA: TGTGCCAGCAGCTTCCTAGCGGGAGGGGTGGTGAATGAGCAGTTCTTC
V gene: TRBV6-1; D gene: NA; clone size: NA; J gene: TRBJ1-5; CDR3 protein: CASSEAQRAQHF; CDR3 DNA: TGTGCCAGCAGTGAAGCACAGCGGGCCCAGCATTTT
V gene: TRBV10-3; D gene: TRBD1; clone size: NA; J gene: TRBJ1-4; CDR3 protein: CAISPGTENEKLFF; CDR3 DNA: TGTGCCATCAGTCCCGGGACAGAAAATGAAAAACTGTTTTTT
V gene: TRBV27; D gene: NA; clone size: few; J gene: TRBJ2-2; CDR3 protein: CASSLTVTGELFF; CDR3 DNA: TGTGCCAGCAGTCTAACAGTGACCGGGGAGCTGTTTTTT
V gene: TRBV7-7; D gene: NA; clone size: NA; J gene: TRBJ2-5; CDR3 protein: CASSLGTLQETQYF; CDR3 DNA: TGTGCTAGCAGCTTAGGGACCCTCCAAGAGACCCAGTACTTC
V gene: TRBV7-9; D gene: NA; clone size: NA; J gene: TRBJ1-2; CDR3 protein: CASSRDTNYGYTF; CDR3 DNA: TGTGCCAGCAGCCGGGACACTAACTATGGCTACACCTTC
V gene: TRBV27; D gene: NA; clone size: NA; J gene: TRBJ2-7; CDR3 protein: CASSLATGTVYGEQYF; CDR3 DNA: TGTGCCAGCAGTTTAGCCACCGGGACGGTCTACGGGGAGCAGTACTTC
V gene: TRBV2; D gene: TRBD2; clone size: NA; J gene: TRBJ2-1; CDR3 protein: CASGPLAGGYNEQFF; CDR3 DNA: TGTGCCAGCGGGCCCCTAGCGGGAGGCTACAATGAGCAGTTCTTC
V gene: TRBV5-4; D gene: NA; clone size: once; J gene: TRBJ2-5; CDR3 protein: CASSLGARGQETQYF; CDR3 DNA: TGTGCCAGCAGCTTGGGGGCTAGAGGCCAAGAGACCCAGTACTTC
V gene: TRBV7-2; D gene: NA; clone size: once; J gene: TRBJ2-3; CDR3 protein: CASSVQGSSTDTQYF; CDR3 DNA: TGTGCCAGCAGCGTACAGGGATCAAGCACAGATACGCAGTATTTT
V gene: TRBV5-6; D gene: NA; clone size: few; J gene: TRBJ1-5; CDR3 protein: CASSLVADEQPQHF; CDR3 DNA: TGTGCCAGCAGCTTGGTGGCAGACGAACAGCCCCAGCATTTT
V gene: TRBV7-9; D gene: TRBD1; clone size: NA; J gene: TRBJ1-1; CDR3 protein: CASSVQGGGTEAFF; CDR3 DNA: TGTGCCAGCAGCGTACAGGGGGGCGGCACTGAAGCTTTCTTT
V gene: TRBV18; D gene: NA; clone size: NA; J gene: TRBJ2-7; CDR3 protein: CASSPPGVHEQYF; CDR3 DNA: TGTGCCAGCTCACCCCCGGGGGTCCACGAGCAGTACTTC
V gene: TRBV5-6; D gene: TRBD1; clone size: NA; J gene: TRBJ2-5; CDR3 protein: CASRGQGGETQYF; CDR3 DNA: TGTGCCAGCAGGGGACAGGGAGGTGAGACCCAGTACTTC
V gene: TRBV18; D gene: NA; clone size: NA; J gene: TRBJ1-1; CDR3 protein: CASSPRGPGGTEAFF; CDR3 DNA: TGTGCCAGCTCACCACGGGGCCCTGGGGGCACTGAAGCTTTCTTT
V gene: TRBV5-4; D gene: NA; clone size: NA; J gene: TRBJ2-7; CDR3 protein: CASSPTRGGTYEQYF; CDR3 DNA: TGTGCCAGCAGCCCCACTAGGGGAGGAACGTACGAGCAGTACTTC
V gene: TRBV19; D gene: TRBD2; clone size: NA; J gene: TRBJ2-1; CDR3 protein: CASRGPSVAGRNEQFF; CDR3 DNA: TGTGCCAGTAGGGGACCGTCGGTAGCGGGGCGCAATGAGCAGTTCTTC
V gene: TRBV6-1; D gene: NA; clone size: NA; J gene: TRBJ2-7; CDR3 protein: CASTPGAGESYEQYF; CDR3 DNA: TGTGCCAGCACCCCCGGGGCAGGGGAGTCCTACGAGCAGTACTTC
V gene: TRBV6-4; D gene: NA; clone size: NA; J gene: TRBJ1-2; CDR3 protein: CASSPGTANYGYTF; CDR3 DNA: TGTGCCAGCAGTCCCGGGACGGCGAACTATGGCTACACCTTC
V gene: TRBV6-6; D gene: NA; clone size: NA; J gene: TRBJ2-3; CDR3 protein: CASISEGDTQYF; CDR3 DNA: TGTGCCAGCATATCCGAGGGAGATACGCAGTATTTT
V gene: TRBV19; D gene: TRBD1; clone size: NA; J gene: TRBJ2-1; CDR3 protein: CASSPNRGPEQFF; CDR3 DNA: TGTGCCAGTAGTCCTAACAGGGGGCCTGAGCAGTTCTTC
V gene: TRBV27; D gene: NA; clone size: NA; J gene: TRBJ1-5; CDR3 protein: CASRPTGSNQPQHF; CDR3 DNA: TGTGCCAGCAGGCCGACGGGATCCAATCAGCCCCAGCATTTT
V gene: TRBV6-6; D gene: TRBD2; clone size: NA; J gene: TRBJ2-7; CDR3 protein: CASSPRTSGGGREQYF; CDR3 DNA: TGTGCCAGCAGCCCCCGAACTAGCGGGGGGGGTCGGGAGCAGTACTTC
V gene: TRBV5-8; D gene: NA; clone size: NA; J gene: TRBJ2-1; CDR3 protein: CASSLGGTVYNEQFF; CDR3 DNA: TGTGCCAGCAGCTTGGGGGGGACCGTTTACAATGAGCAGTTCTTC
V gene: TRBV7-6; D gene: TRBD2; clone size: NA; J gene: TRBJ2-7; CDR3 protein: CASSTPARGGYEQYF; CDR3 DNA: TGTGCCAGCAGCACCCCAGCCCGGGGGGGTTACGAGCAGTACTTC
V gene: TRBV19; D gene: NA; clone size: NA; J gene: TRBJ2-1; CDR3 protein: CASRGYGNGEQFF; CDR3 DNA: TGTGCCAGTAGGGGCTACGGGAATGGTGAGCAGTTCTTC
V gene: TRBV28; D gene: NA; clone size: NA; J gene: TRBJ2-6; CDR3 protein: CASSLQGQTSSGANVLTF; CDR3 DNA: TGTGCCAGCAGTTTACAGGGGCAGACCAGCTCTGGGGCCAACGTCCTGACTTTC
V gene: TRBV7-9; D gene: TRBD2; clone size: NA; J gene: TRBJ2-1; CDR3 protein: CASSAPGLAGNEQFF; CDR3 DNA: TGTGCCAGCAGCGCGCCGGGACTAGCGGGAAATGAGCAGTTCTTC
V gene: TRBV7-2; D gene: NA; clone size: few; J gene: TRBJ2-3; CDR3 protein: CASSLGTITDTQYF; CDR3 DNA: TGTGCCAGCAGCTTAGGGACAATCACAGATACGCAGTATTTT
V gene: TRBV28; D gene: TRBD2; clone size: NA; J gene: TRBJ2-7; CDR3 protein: CASRPTSGRYEQYF; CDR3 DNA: TGTGCCAGCCGACCCACTAGCGGGAGGTACGAGCAGTACTTC
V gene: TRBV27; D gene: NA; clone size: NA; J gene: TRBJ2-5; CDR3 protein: CASRLGTLQETQYF; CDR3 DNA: TGTGCCAGCAGACTAGGCACCCTCCAAGAGACCCAGTACTTC
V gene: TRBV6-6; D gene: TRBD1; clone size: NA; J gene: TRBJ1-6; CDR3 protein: CASSYRGRLSPLHF; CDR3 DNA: TGTGCCAGCAGTTACAGGGGGCGCCTTTCACCCCTCCACTTT
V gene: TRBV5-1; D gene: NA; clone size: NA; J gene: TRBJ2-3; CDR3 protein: CASSLGQPTDTQYF; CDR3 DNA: TGCGCCAGCAGCCTTGGACAGCCCACAGATACGCAGTATTTT
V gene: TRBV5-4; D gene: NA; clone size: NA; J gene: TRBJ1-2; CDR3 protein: CASLQGPGYGYTF; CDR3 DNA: TGTGCCAGCCTGCAGGGGCCGGGCTATGGCTACACCTTC
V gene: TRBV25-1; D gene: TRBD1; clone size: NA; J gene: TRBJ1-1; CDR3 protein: CASSDPTGQGGYTEAFF; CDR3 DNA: TGTGCCAGCAGTGACCCAACAGGACAGGGAGGGTACACTGAAGCTTTCTTT
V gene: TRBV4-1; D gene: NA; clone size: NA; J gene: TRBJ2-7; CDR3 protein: CASSQERGREQYF; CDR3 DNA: TGCGCCAGCAGCCAAGAGAGGGGTCGCGAGCAGTACTTC
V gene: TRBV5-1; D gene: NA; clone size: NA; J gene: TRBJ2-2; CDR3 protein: CASSPGHPGELFF; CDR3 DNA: TGCGCCAGCAGCCCAGGACACCCCGGGGAGCTGTTTTTT
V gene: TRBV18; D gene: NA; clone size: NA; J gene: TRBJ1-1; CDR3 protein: CASSPRGARNTEAFF; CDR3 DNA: TGTGCCAGCTCACCAAGGGGGGCCAGGAACACTGAAGCTTTCTTT
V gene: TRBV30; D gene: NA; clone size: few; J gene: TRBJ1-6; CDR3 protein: CAWSPSRTAIWGSPLHF; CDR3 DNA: TGTGCCTGGAGTCCTAGCAGGACAGCGATTTGGGGTTCACCCCTCCACTTT
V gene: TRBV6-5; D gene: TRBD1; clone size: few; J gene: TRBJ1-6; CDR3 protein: CASSRTGGDSPLHF; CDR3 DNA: TGTGCCAGCAGCCGGACAGGCGGAGACTCACCCCTCCACTTT
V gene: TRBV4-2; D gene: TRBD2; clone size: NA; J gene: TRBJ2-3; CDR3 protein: CASSQDVSSGSLTGDTQYF; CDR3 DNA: TGTGCCAGCAGCCAAGATGTCAGTAGCGGGAGCCTCACCGGAGATACGCAGTATTTT
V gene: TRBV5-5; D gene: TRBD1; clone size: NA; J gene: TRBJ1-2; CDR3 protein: CASSSRTGGGYTF; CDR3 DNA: TGTGCCAGCAGCTCACGCACAGGGGGTGGCTACACCTTC
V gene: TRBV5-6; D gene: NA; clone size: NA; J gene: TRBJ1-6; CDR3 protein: CASSTWPLSVNSPLHF; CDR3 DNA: TGTGCCAGCTCAACCTGGCCGCTCTCCGTCAATTCACCCCTCCACTTT
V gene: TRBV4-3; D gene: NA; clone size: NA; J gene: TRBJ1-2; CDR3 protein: CASSQDRSASRGYTF; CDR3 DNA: TGCGCCAGCAGCCAAGATCGGTCGGCCAGTCGAGGCTACACCTTC
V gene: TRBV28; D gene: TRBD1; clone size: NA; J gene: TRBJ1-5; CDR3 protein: CASTPARGDQPQHF; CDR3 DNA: TGTGCCAGCACCCCCGCCAGGGGGGATCAGCCCCAGCATTTT
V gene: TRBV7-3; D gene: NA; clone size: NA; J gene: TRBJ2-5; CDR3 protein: CASSPSGGYQETQYF; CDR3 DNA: TGTGCCAGCAGCCCCAGTGGGGGGTACCAAGAGACCCAGTACTTC
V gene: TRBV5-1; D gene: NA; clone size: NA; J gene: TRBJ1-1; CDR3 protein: CASSSGTTNTEAFF; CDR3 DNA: TGCGCCAGCAGTTCTGGGACTACGAACACTGAAGCTTTCTTT
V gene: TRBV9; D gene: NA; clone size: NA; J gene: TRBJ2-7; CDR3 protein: CASSPRGGSYEQYF; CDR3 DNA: TGTGCCAGCAGCCCTAGGGGAGGCTCCTACGAGCAGTACTTC
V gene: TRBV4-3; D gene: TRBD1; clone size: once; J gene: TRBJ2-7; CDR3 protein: CASSQDLETGATYEQYF; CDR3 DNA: TGCGCCAGCAGCCAAGATCTGGAGACAGGGGCCACCTACGAGCAGTACTTC
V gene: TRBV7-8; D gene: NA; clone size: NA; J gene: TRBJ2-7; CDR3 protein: CASSLEGWVSPSYEQYF; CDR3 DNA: TGTGCCAGCAGCTTAGAGGGGTGGGTCAGTCCTTCCTACGAGCAGTACTTC
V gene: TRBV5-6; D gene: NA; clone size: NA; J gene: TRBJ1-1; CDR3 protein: CASSLGGTGAFF; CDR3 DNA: TGTGCCAGCAGCTTGGGGGGCACTGGAGCTTTCTTT